These 25 T cell receptor beta chains share one sample of origin, sequenced in a study of cytomegalovirus exposure and HLA in healthy donors. PCR used 60 Vbeta primers and 13 Jbeta primers. Profiling relied on immunoSEQ multiplex PCR, and the TCRdb table lists in-frame clones only, not all of them. Among roughly 150,000 clones, around four fifths were seen once, and the ten largest hold 2% to 2.5%. Sequencing input: PBMCs. Every receptor here comes from a boy younger than 10 in good health and CMV-seronegative.

This clone appeared once. The chain uses TRBV28 and TRBJ2-7, with D maybe TRBD2 (6 bases). V was trimmed by 6 bases and J by 2 bases, leaving 26 bases between them. Germline V lookup: CDR1 MDHEN, CDR2 SYDVKM. This CDR3 has 18 amino acids. In DNA, the CDR3 is TGTGCCAGCAGAACCCCAGCGGGCAGCCCCAGATCGACCTACGAGCAGTACTTC. Its translation: CASRTPAGSPRSTYEQYF. Combining the CDR3 with reference TRBV28 and TRBJ2-7 gives the whole variable domain DVKVTQSSRYLVKRTGEKVFLECVQDMDHENMFWYRQDPGLGLRLIYFSYDVKMKEKGDIPEGYSVSREKKERFSLILESASTNQTSMYLCASRTPAGSPRSTYEQYFGPGTRLTVT.

The rearrangement links TRBV5-4 to TRBJ2-7, with D maybe TRBD2 (5 bases). V was clipped by 0 bases and J by 3 bases, with 13 bases between them. The CDR3 runs to 15 residues. CDR1 and CDR2 (germline): SGHNT, YYREEE (reference sequence). For the CDR3, the DNA is TGTGCCAGCAGCTTGGAACTAGGTTTTTTCTACGAGCAGTACTTC. This translates into CASSLELGFFYEQYF.

The chain links TRBV6-1 to TRBJ2-7; 10 positions match TRBD2. The CDR3 runs to 14 residues. Germline V gene sequence: CDR1 MNHNS, CDR2 SASEGT. After removal of 6 bases from V and 4 bases from J, the junction contained 6 bases not matched to a gene. CDR3 in amino acids: CASRQLAGHYEQYF. The DNA of the CDR3 is TGTGCCAGCAGACAACTAGCGGGACATTACGAGCAGTACTTC.

This clone occurred a few times. The chain carries TRBV5-1 and TRBJ2-7, with TRBD2 identical over 8 bases. Germline lookup yields CDR1 SGHRS and CDR2 YFSETQ. This CDR3 region has 15 residues. V shed 1 base and J 1 base; nucleotides not matched to a gene: 4. CDR3 in DNA: TGCGCCAGCAGCTTGTCCGGGACTAGATCCTACGAGCAGTACTTC. Translated, it gives CASSLSGTRSYEQYF.

The CDR3 sequence: CASSLSGLAGETQYF. The CDR3 DNA follows: TGTGCCAGCAGTTTATCGGGGCTAGCGGGAGAGACCCAGTACTTC. The V gene is TRBV28, the J gene TRBJ2-5, with TRBD2 matching 8 bases. CDR1 is MDHEN, CDR2 SYDVKM, per germline. The CDR3 totals 15 residues. J gave up 4 bases and V 1 base, and 5 bases lay outside the gene matches.

This rearrangement joins TRBV23-1 to TRBJ2-1; 8 nucleotides agree with TRBD1. TRBV23-1 has ORF status, its function being uncertain. V shed 6 bases and J 4 bases; nucleotides not matched to a gene: 8. This CDR3 comprises 15 residues. This CDR3 is CASSPTGAIYNEQFF. CDR3 coding DNA: TGCGCCAGCAGCCCGACAGGGGCGATATACAATGAGCAGTTCTTC.

V gene TRBV5-5 combines with J gene TRBJ2-1, with 12 nucleotides matching TRBD2. With V trimmed by 3 bases and J by 7 bases, 2 bases remained unmatched. The CDR3 runs to 14 residues. CDR1 SGHKS and CDR2 YYEKEE come from the germline V gene (reference sequence). The CDR3 loop reads CASSSSGRANEQFF. In nucleotides, the CDR3 is TGTGCCAGCAGCTCTAGCGGGAGGGCTAATGAGCAGTTCTTC.

This clone showed up just once. V gene TRBV2 combines with J gene TRBJ2-1; possible D gene TRBD2, 6 bases. Germline assignment: CDR1 SNHLY and CDR2 FYNNEI. Trimming stripped 1 base from V and 9 bases from J, with 10 bases between. This CDR3 contains 13 residues. The CDR3 DNA reads as TGTGCCAGCAGTGAAGGTGCGGGAAGTGAGCAGTTCTTC. It is translated as CASSEGAGSEQFF. Full variable domain (remainder filled in from reference TRBV2 and TRBJ2-1): EPEVTQTPSHQVTQMGQEVILRCVPISNHLYFYWYRQILGQKVEFLVSFYNNEISEKSEIFDDQFSVERPDGSNFTLKIRSTKLEDSAMYFCASSEGAGSEQFFGPGTRLTVL.

The chain couples TRBV19 to TRBJ2-1; 11 bases match TRBD2. CDR3 length: 15 amino acids. V dropped 4 bases and J dropped 2; count of bases not matched to a gene: 1. CDR1 LNHDA and CDR2 SQIVND come from the germline V gene (reference sequence). CDR3 region: CASSTSGRTYNEQFF. As DNA, the CDR3 is TGTGCCAGTAGTACTAGCGGGAGGACCTACAATGAGCAGTTCTTC.

This clone has a handful of counts. This chain links TRBV5-4 with TRBJ1-1; D might be TRBD1 (6 bases). CDR1 is SGHNT and CDR2 is YYREEE in the germline V gene (reference sequence). The CDR3 is made up of 14 amino acids. The germline V and J ends were trimmed by 0 bases and 8 bases, with 14 bases remaining between them. DNA of the CDR3: TGTGCCAGCAGCTTGGGGGGCCTCGGGACAGAAGCTTTCTTT. Translating it yields CASSLGGLGTEAFF.

The V and J genes are TRBV25-1 and TRBJ2-3; no firm D call. Trimming cost V 5 bases and J 2 bases, with 11 bases left between them. Germline V lookup: CDR1 MGHDK, CDR2 SYGVNS. This CDR3 contains 14 residues. The chain's CDR3 is CASSSTVPTDTQYF. CDR3 bases: TGTGCCAGCAGTAGCACCGTACCCACAGATACGCAGTATTTT.

V is TRBV27 and J is TRBJ2-7; D may be TRBD1 (5 bases). The CDR3 contains 17 residues. Germline CDR1 reads MNHEY; CDR2 reads SMNVEV (reference sequence). Trimming removed 0 bases from V and 4 bases from J, with 19 bases in between. CDR3 in amino acids: CASSLSGYRPNLYEQYF. The DNA of the CDR3 is TGTGCCAGCAGTTTATCAGGGTACAGGCCGAACCTATACGAGCAGTACTTC.

The sample holds a few counts of this clone. V is TRBV5-4 and J is TRBJ2-1; 8 positions match TRBD2. Germline CDR1 and CDR2: SGHNT and YYREEE (reference sequence). V lost 3 bases, J lost 9 bases, and 11 bases stayed unmatched. The CDR3 runs 15 residues. The CDR3 nucleotides read TGTGCCAGCAGCTCCCGGGGTCGGGGGGGCCGTGAGCAGTTCTTC. This translates into CASSSRGRGGREQFF.

CDR3 bases: TGTGCCAGCAGCGTAGTCTCTAGCGGGCCGAACACCGGGGAGCTGTTTTTT. This translates into CASSVVSSGPNTGELFF. The J gene is TRBJ2-2, the V gene TRBV9, with TRBD2 matching over 8 bases. V lost 0 bases and J lost 0; bases outside the gene matches: 4. From germline, CDR1 is SGDLS and CDR2 YYNGEE. The CDR3 is made up of 17 amino acids.

V gene TRBV30 combines with J gene TRBJ1-6, with TRBD1 matching over 7 bases. V lost 7 bases and J lost 8; bases outside the gene matches: 8. Germline V lookup: CDR1 GTSNPN, CDR2 SVGIG (reference sequence). This CDR3 is built from 13 residues. The chain's CDR3 is CAYLTGWDSPLHF. Written as DNA, the CDR3 is TGTGCCTATTTGACAGGGTGGGATTCACCCCTCCACTTT.

The chain is built from TRBV2 and TRBJ2-7; 8 bases are a match to TRBD2. The CDR3 runs to 17 residues. Losses at the gene ends were 4 bases for V and 2 bases for J; bases not matched to a gene: 13. Germline loops: CDR1 SNHLY, CDR2 FYNNEI. CDR3 DNA: TGTGCCAGCAGTGGGTTAACAGCGGGGGCTGGGACCTACGAGCAGTACTTC. This codes for CASSGLTAGAGTYEQYF.

This chain connects TRBV27 to TRBJ2-1; D is unclear. Deletions cut 5 bases from V and 0 bases from J, with 14 bases between. There are 16 residues in the CDR3. In germline, CDR1 is MNHEY, CDR2 SMNVEV (reference sequence). CDR3 nucleotide sequence: TGTGCCAGCAGTCCGGCAGGCCTCATCTCCTACAATGAGCAGTTCTTC. Its protein is CASSPAGLISYNEQFF.

This CDR3 is CASSPQNHRESSGNTIYF. The CDR3 DNA reads as TGTGCCAGCTCACCGCAGAATCACAGGGAATCCTCTGGAAACACCATATATTTT. The chain carries TRBV18 and TRBJ1-3, with TRBD1 as a possible D gene (6 bases). CDR3 length equals 18 residues. With 3 bases removed from V and 0 bases from J, the gap between germline ends came to 18 bases. Germline V gene lookup returns CDR1 KGHSH and CDR2 LQKENI.

As regards this clone: Germline and junction disagree at one end, which may indicate a read error. Within the sample, other DNA sequences also encode this same CDR3. The V call is TRBV7-9, the J call TRBJ2-5; TRBD2 might be the D (5 bases). CDR1 and CDR2 from the germline V gene are SEHNR and FQNEAQ (reference sequence). This CDR3 has 15 residues. This chain's CDR3 is CATSDMLASAETQYF. The CDR3 DNA reads as TGCGCCACCTCTGACATGTTAGCGTCGGCGGAGACCCAGTACTTC.

This chain joins TRBV7-8 and TRBJ2-6; perhaps TRBD2 as D (5 bases). Trimming took 2 bases from V and 5 from J, leaving 16 bases between them. CDR1 is SGHVS, CDR2 FQNEAQ, per germline. The CDR3 has 17 amino acids. CDR3 sequence (DNA): TGTGCCAGCAGCTTATTGGGCCGGGGTTCGTGGGCCAACGTCCTGACTTTC. This codes for CASSLLGRGSWANVLTF.

This clone was recorded only once. This chain joins TRBV4-1 and TRBJ2-1; D is perhaps TRBD2 (5 bases). The length of the CDR3 is 16 residues. CDR1 and CDR2 from the germline V gene are MGHRA and YSYEKL. Between the trimmed V and J ends, which lost 3 bases and 6 bases, there was a span of 18 bases. The CDR3 region has the DNA TGCGCCAGCAGCCAGGCGCCTCGGTGGGAGAGCAATGAGCAGTTCTTC. Protein: CASSQAPRWESNEQFF.

The chain has TRBV28 and TRBJ2-7, with 9 bases fitting TRBD1. J was trimmed by 4 bases and V by 5 bases; bases with no gene match: 6. CDR3 size: 14 residues. Germline assignment: CDR1 MDHEN and CDR2 SYDVKM. The CDR3 region has the DNA TGTGCCAGCAGTCCAGACAGGGGGTCTTACGAGCAGTACTTC. As protein: CASSPDRGSYEQYF.

The chain combines TRBV27 with TRBJ1-5; 8 bases are shared with TRBD1. V lost 9 bases to trimming and J lost 6 bases; unmatched junction nucleotides: 7. Looked up from germline, CDR1 is MNHEY and CDR2 is SMNVEV (reference sequence). The length of the CDR3 is 13 residues. Written as DNA, the CDR3 is TGTGCCAGTCGGGCGCAGGGGGCTCAGCCCCAGCATTTT. As protein: CASRAQGAQPQHF.

The rearrangement uses TRBV10-3 and TRBJ1-2; 10 nucleotides agree with TRBD1. V shed 2 bases and J 5 bases; nucleotides not matched to a gene: 17. CDR3 length: 19 amino acids. CDR1 ENHRY and CDR2 SYGVKD come from the germline V gene. As DNA, the CDR3 is TGTGCCATCAGTGAGCCCACAGGGACAGGGGTTGGTTATCGGTATGGCTACACCTTC. It is translated as CAISEPTGTGVGYRYGYTF.

This rearrangement joins TRBV29-1 to TRBJ1-1, with D tentatively TRBD1 (6 bases). V was shortened by 6 bases and J by 4 bases, with 15 bases between the two germline ends. Germline CDR1 and CDR2: SQVTM and ANQGSEA. This CDR3 is built from 13 residues. CDR3 loop: CSVGATGTTEAFF. CDR3 DNA sequence: TGCAGCGTAGGAGCTACAGGGACCACTGAAGCTTTCTTT.